These 15 T cell receptor beta chains share one sample of origin, sequenced in a study of T cell repertoires in cytomegalovirus infection. TCRdb fed the reads into MiXCR, producing one record per CDR3 protein. Among more than 250,000 distinct CDR3 sequences listed, 25% were seen once. No cognate antigen is known for these TCRs. Sequencing used cultured PBMCs, obtained from culture after CMV antigen stimulation. These receptors were obtained from a human donor in good health (CMV status not recorded). Some clones in this sample may be carry-over from other donors' samples.

The chain has TRBV19 and TRBJ1-1, with a possible D match to TRBD1 (6 bases). Trimming pared 7 bases from V and 6 bases from J, leaving 18 bases between. The CDR3 totals 14 residues. Germline V gene lookup returns CDR1 LNHDA and CDR2 SQIVND (reference sequence). Here the CDR3 reads CASTLGGGYPEAFF. The CDR3 nucleotides are TGTGCCAGTACCCTAGGGGGGGGGTATCCTGAAGCTTTCTTT.

This clonotype was picked up many times. The rearrangement joins TRBV30 to TRBJ1-1, with TRBD1 identical over 9 bases. The CDR3 extends over 13 amino acids. Germline V gene sequence: CDR1 GTSNPN, CDR2 SVGIG (reference sequence). V lost 2 bases and J lost 11; bases outside the gene matches: 9. CDR3 sequence reads: CAWSHTGGGKAFF. In DNA, the CDR3 is TGTGCCTGGAGTCATACAGGGGGCGGAAAGGCTTTCTTT.

This clonotype has more than one count but fewer than ten. The J gene is TRBJ2-5, the V gene TRBV12-3 or TRBV12-4, with D perhaps assigned TRBD1 or TRBD2 (5 bases each). The CDR3 is 16 amino acids. Between the trimmed V and J ends, which lost 6 bases and 5 bases, there was a span of 22 bases. The CDR3 reads CASRNLGTRGMETQYF. The CDR3 nucleotides are TGTGCCAGCAGGAACCTCGGGACCAGAGGAATGGAGACCCAGTACTTC.

This clonotype is judged large (0.1 to 1%). The chain uses TRBV7-8 and TRBJ1-1, with 7 positions matching TRBD1. CDR3 length: 14 amino acids. Germline CDR1 is SGHVS and CDR2 is FQNEAQ. Unmatched junction bases numbered 3, after V lost 1 base and J lost 4 bases. The chain's CDR3 is CASSLVQGSTEAFF. CDR3 nucleotides: TGTGCCAGCAGCTTAGTACAGGGGAGCACTGAAGCTTTCTTT.

There are a few counts of this clonotype. CDR3 DNA sequence: TGCAGCGTTGCAGGGGTTGGTCAGCCCCAGCATTTT. Translated, it gives CSVAGVGQPQHF. The genes are TRBV29-1 and TRBJ1-5, with a tentative D call TRBD1 (6 bases). The CDR3 sequence is 12 residues long. The V end lost 4 bases, the J end lost 6 bases, and 10 bases lay between the germline ends. Germline V gene sequence: CDR1 SQVTM, CDR2 ANQGSEA. The entire variable domain, with the rest obtained from reference TRBV29-1 and TRBJ1-5, is as follows: SAVISQKPSRDICQRGTSLTIQCQVDSQVTMMFWYRQQPGQSLTLIATANQGSEATYESGFVIDKFPISRPNLTFSTLTVSNMSPEDSSIYLCSVAGVGQPQHFGDGTRLSIL.

The J gene is TRBJ1-5, the V gene TRBV6-1, with D perhaps matching TRBD1 (5 bases). There are 14 residues in the CDR3. Deletions cut 7 bases from V and 7 bases from J, with 17 bases between. Germline CDR1 is MNHNS and CDR2 is SASEGT. The CDR3 region is CASTPVGGGQPQHF. The DNA of the CDR3 is TGTGCCAGCACCCCAGTGGGGGGAGGGCAGCCCCAGCATTTT.

The chain joins TRBV29-1 to TRBJ1-1; the D is unclear. This CDR3 is 13 amino acids long. The V and J ends lost 7 bases and 3 bases respectively, with 15 bases between them. Germline loops: CDR1 SQVTM, CDR2 ANQGSEA. The CDR3 DNA is TGCAGCGCCCGGACCCAAAGGGACACTGAAGCTTTCTTT. Protein: CSARTQRDTEAFF.

This chain joins TRBV4-1 and TRBJ2-2; TRBD2 might be the D (6 bases). Trimming left V 2 bases short and J 7 bases short, with 8 bases between. The CDR3 spans 13 residues. The V gene's germline CDR1 is MGHRA and CDR2 YSYEKL. The CDR3 nucleotides are TGCGCCAGCAGCCAATCCGGGGGCGGGGAGCTGTTTTTT. Amino acid sequence: CASSQSGGGELFF.

This chain uses TRBV7-2 with TRBJ2-7; unclear D gene. This CDR3 is built from 11 residues. V lost 5 bases and J 6 bases, leaving 8 bases between the germline ends. CDR1 is SGHTA, CDR2 FQGNSA, per germline. As DNA, the CDR3 is TGTGCCAGCAGCCTCCCCGGCGAGCAGTACTTC. Protein: CASSLPGEQYF.

The rearrangement links TRBV20-1 to TRBJ2-1, with 9 positions matching TRBD2. The CDR3 is made up of 16 amino acids. V was pared by 8 bases and J by 2 bases, with 13 bases of the junction left unmatched. Per the germline V gene, CDR1 is DFQATT and CDR2 is SNEGSKA (reference sequence). The DNA of the CDR3 is TGCAGTTTTAATGTAGCGGGAGAGCCCCCCTACAATGAGCAGTTCTTC. Encoded protein: CSFNVAGEPPYNEQFF.

This clonotype showed up many times. The V gene is TRBV7-9, the J gene TRBJ1-1; TRBD1 agrees at 8 bases. The CDR3 length is 13 residues. V trimming: 3 bases; J trimming: 7 bases; junction bases outside the gene matches: 4. Germline V CDR1 and CDR2: SEHNR, FQNEAQ (reference sequence). CDR3 residues: CASSFGQGGEAFF. CDR3 coding DNA: TGTGCCAGCAGCTTCGGACAGGGTGGTGAAGCTTTCTTT.

There are a few counts of this clonotype. The V and J genes are TRBV6-5 and TRBJ2-1; 8 bases line up with TRBD2. Unmatched junction bases numbered 3, after V lost 1 base and J lost 1 base. Germline CDR1 reads MNHEY; CDR2 reads SVGAGI. CDR3 length: 16 amino acids. In DNA form, the CDR3 reads TGTGCCAGCAGTTACTTGAGCGGGAGATCCTACAATGAGCAGTTCTTC. Residues: CASSYLSGRSYNEQFF.

V usage is TRBV6-2 or TRBV6-3 and J usage is TRBJ1-5, with D unclear. CDR1 MNHEY and CDR2 SVGEGT come from the germline V gene. Trimming removed 3 bases at V and 3 bases at J, with 9 bases between. This CDR3 has 14 residues. The CDR3 DNA reads TGTGCCAGCAGTTATACAACCGTCAATCAGCCCCAGCATTTT. The encoded protein is CASSYTTVNQPQHF.

V usage is TRBV7-2 and J usage is TRBJ2-7; 7 bases line up with TRBD2. This CDR3 has 15 amino acids. In germline, CDR1 is SGHTA, CDR2 FQGNSA. V shed 1 base, J shed 0 bases, and the junction held 3 bases outside the gene matches. In nucleotides, the CDR3 is TGTGCCAGCAGCTTAGTTATAGCGGGCTCCTACGAGCAGTACTTC. As protein: CASSLVIAGSYEQYF.

This chain links TRBV6-1 with TRBJ2-7; a possible D gene is TRBD1 (6 bases). From germline, CDR1 is MNHNS and CDR2 SASEGT. CDR3 size: 13 residues. V lost 2 bases and J 2 bases, leaving 7 bases between the germline ends. The CDR3 nucleotides are TGTGCCAGCAGTGAATACAGGGCCTACGAGCAGTACTTC. Protein sequence: CASSEYRAYEQYF.